The clone carrying this T cell receptor (beta chain) has a count of ten or more. Antigen unknown. Germline V gene lookup returns CDR1 KGHDR and CDR2 SFDVKD. The CDR3 runs to 14 residues. The V end was cut by 0 bases, the J end by 3 bases, with 7 bases between. This sample was included in a study of human T cells and chemical hapten exposure. General observations from the study: The study found that DPC sensitization did not change TCRs above 1 in 1000 frequency.

The sample's time point: pre-sensitization, week 0. The treatment denotes: therapeutic diphenylcyclopropenone sensitization with weekly scalp DPC. TCRdb called the RACE reads again in MiXCR, with one record for every CDR3 protein. Among 89,000 or so distinct CDR3 sequences, 7.5% to 9.5% were seen once, and the ten largest hold approximately 2.4%. Sequencing used whole blood, obtained in connection with sensitization to the hapten diphenylcyclopropenone (DPC). The receptor comes from a middle-aged man with alopecia areata. Some clones in this sample may be carry-over from other donors' samples. V usage is TRBV24-1 and J usage is TRBJ1-2; D unclear. The CDR3 loop reads CATSDLGVDYGYTF. Here the CDR3 DNA reads TGTGCCACCAGTGATTTGGGTGTCGACTATGGCTACACCTTC.